This entry is about one T cell receptor beta chain. Its antigen has not been determined. After removal of 0 bases from V and 6 bases from J, the junction retains 5 bases not matched to a gene. CDR1 is given as SGDLS and CDR2 as YYNGEE, both from the germline V gene. From its cysteine to its phenylalanine, the CDR3 spans 15 amino acids. Kept here is only the CDR3 DNA, which spans 45 bases and is read in frame from base 1. The sample originates from a study of cytomegalovirus exposure and HLA in healthy donors (dated by TCRdb to between 2016 and 2019). General notes on the study: According to an earlier analysis of 587 of the donors, roughly 180 million T cells yielded roughly 110 million unique TCR beta sequences and 276 Gb of sequence data. A later analysis re-analyzed previously published TCR beta repertoires from 650 to 800 donors and added high-resolution HLA genotyping to study TCR occurrence patterns. High-throughput TCR immunosequencing, statistical association of individual TCRs with disease status, and machine learning were combined to predict cytomegalovirus infection status. Among the roughly 370 genotyped donors, approximately 82% belonged to the genetic ancestry cluster associated with self-reported Caucasian donors. Roughly 5 DR-DQ haplotypes were handled as single units for association and clustering, since linkage in the cohort was strong. Both class I and class II loci were covered by HLA typing, at four-digit resolution. Using immunosequencing, the study profiled T cell repertoires from approximately 700 subjects and related those repertoires to cytomegalovirus serostatus. A separate validation cohort of 100 to 150 different subjects was used in addition to the approximately 670-subject first cohort. Roughly 300 gigabases of sequencing data and tens of millions of unique TCR sequences were included in an early release covering over 600 HLA-typed donors. Typing coverage varied by locus: 629-630 donors for A, B, C, DRB1 and DQB1; about 520 for DQA1; around 570 for DPA1; approximately 490 for DPB1. Among around 400 genotyped donors of the cohort, an average of approximately 200,000 unique TCR beta nucleotide sequences was sequenced per donor, of which roughly 17% were non-productive. In the later analysis, no new phenotypic data were used to find candidate immune exposures; instead, reliance was placed on TCR beta sequences and their occurrence across donors. An earlier analysis of 587 of the donors used high-throughput TCR beta sequencing to judge whether each TCR beta V gene segment behaved as functional or pseudogenic. A later genetic analysis used genome-wide SNP genotypes for about 55% of the 666 donors, treating that subset as a discovery cohort. Donor age, sex, ethnicity and CMV serostatus were compiled alongside the repertoire data. Every discovery cohort repertoire had been produced on one sequencing platform. The study was designed to test whether signatures of past pathogen exposure could be identified by cataloging public T cell receptors. Study-wide findings and limitations: The presence/absence analyses assumed that sequencing depth was roughly uniform across donors, and that assumption may not be true. Three of the identified cytomegalovirus-associated TCR beta chains were confirmed in vitro to be specific for cytomegalovirus antigens. A later genetic analysis reported fewer N-insertions in productive TCRs among donors in an Asian-associated ancestry cluster than the roughly 700-donor mean. According to a later analysis, TCR association rates differed among HLA loci, with DRB1 alleles showing the most associated TCRs and HLA-C alleles showing the fewest. According to a later analysis, most CMV-associated TCR beta chains appeared to be HLA-restricted, and the HLA associations seemed to be driven largely by CMV exposure. In a later analysis, some 17,000 TCR beta sequences were associated with specific HLA alleles at a false discovery rate of 0.05. Cytomegalovirus status was reported to be diagnosed by the classifier with high specificity and sensitivity in both the original and validation cohorts. Some IMGT-functional V segments, including TRBV6-2 and TRBV6-3, could not be distinguished by the 87-base-pair reads and were therefore excluded. A further reported finding was that TCR beta sequences accurately predicted the HLA-A and HLA-B alleles for most subjects in the first cohort. In the study, 150 to 200 TCR beta chains were listed as associated with cytomegalovirus. The only immune exposure information available for the cohort was CMV serostatus. A group of highly shared sequence variants was considered likely to be a technical artifact of the sequencing pipeline. Several of the top co-occurrence clusters appeared to be linked to parvovirus B19, influenza, CMV and Epstein-Barr virus, according to a later analysis. An earlier analysis of approximately 530 of the donors showed that most TCR beta V segments appeared in productive rearrangements either about 87% or about 30% of the time, which broadly matched IMGT annotations. Assigning TCR associations to individual alleles was difficult when HLA alleles, especially DR and DQ, strongly co-occurred. Linkage disequilibrium might explain the correlated functional status among segregating V segments, but an unknown experimental factor could not be ruled out. Because HLA typing was unavailable for some donors at each locus, only the typed subset was used in association tests. This cohort had only TCR beta chains sequenced, and the lack of alpha or paired-chain data limited which features could be detected. The authors suggested that the approach could potentially be extended to other disease states and immunological phenotypes. Seventeen rarely observed V segments, including chromosome 9 orphons, were excluded from the earlier analysis of several hundred of the donors because counts were too low. Across donors, most TCR sequences were observed very rarely, whereas some public TCRs were present in many individuals. V-gene and J-gene trimming of TCR beta chains was associated with a missense DCLRE1C variant in a later genetic analysis, and the association was replicated in an independent cohort. In a later analysis, HLA-associated TCR beta chains showed more clonal expansion and lower generation probabilities than non-associated chains that were equally common.

Libraries were made using the immunoSEQ multiplex PCR assay. The multiplex PCR relied on a mix of 60 forward primers for TCR Vbeta segments and 13 reverse primers for TCR Jbeta segments. The CDR3 region of rearranged TCR beta genes was amplified from genomic DNA by a multiplex PCR assay. On the Illumina HiSeq System, the amplified TCR beta libraries were sequenced as 87-base-pair reads. On the study's bioinformatics: A later analysis tallied around 82 million unique TCR beta chains across the 666 repertoires, and some 10 million of those chains were shared by two or more donors. A nearest-neighbor algorithm error-corrected the raw reads and collapsed the reads into unique sequences, merging closely related sequences to remove PCR and sequencing errors. To assign V, D and J gene segments, CDR3 sequences were aligned to IMGT reference sequences. For a sequence to be retained, at least a six-nucleotide match to both a V gene segment and a J gene segment was required. Rearrangements were classified as productive when the CDR3 lacked stop codons and remained in frame with V and J, and all other rearrangements were classified as non-productive. CDR3 was defined by IMGT convention, running from the second conserved V-encoded cysteine to the conserved J-encoded phenylalanine. The earlier analysis of 500 to 650 of the donors excluded any sequence lacking an unambiguous match to a single V gene segment. An earlier analysis of fewer than 750 of the donors called V segments functional above 56.7% productive rearrangements and segregating when the between-donor standard deviation exceeded 5%. A statistical classification framework was built for diagnosing cytomegalovirus status from the catalog of TCR beta chain sequences. In a later analysis, V and J genes were assigned by comparing TCR nucleotide sequences against IMGT/GENE-DB human TR gene sequences. A later analysis assigned CDR3 sequences and most-parsimonious VDJ recombination scenarios with the TCRdist pipeline. In a later analysis, each TCR beta chain was defined by its CDR3 amino acid sequence together with its V-gene family, and reads without a unique V-gene family were excluded. To address suspected cross-contamination and a sequencing artifact, a later analysis removed around 590 highly shared, low-generation-probability nucleotide sequences. In a later analysis, a clonal expansion index was calculated for each public chain from normalized within-repertoire ranks of inferred template counts. Generation probabilities in a later analysis came from a VDJ recombination model fitted to out-of-frame rearrangements, and those results were checked against IGoR. Hypergeometric tests were used in a later analysis to score TCR-TCR, TCR-HLA and TCR-CMV co-occurrence, with a repertoire-size bias correction applied to the TCR pairs. False discovery rates were estimated in a later analysis by permuting HLA or CMV assignments 20 times. In a later analysis, co-occurring TCRs were grouped using DBSCAN, with TCRdist sequence similarity added in when clustering inside HLA-allele-positive subsets. Repertoires with fewer than 30,000 or more than 120,000 public chains were left out of co-occurrence clustering, as were five repertoires with anomalous nucleotide sharing. Here the immuneACCESS table is served through TCRdb, limited to in-frame sequences with V and J called. Missing clones are a known gap in these copies; in checked studies unresolved V genes cover under half, and the rest lacks a known reason. The D gene and trimming were derived from the DNA, and the V and J assignments and clone size from that table. This sample's table contains 75,000 to 95,000 clones. About 6% of the sample lies in the top ten.

The cohort consisted of 600 or so healthy bone marrow donors. At the time of sampling, every cohort member was nominally healthy, though immune exposures that went unrecorded were likely present. The donor was CMV seropositive and belonged to the group of 250 to 350 seropositive cohort members. Every donor gave a peripheral blood sample, and the peripheral blood mononuclear cells from that sample were used for TCR beta sequencing. Genomic DNA extraction from the blood cell samples was performed with the Qiagen DNeasy Blood Extraction Kit. This receptor chain uses TRBV9 and TRBJ1-4, and TRBD1 aligns with 7 junction nucleotides. The sequence derives from a girl aged 10 to 17 in good health and CMV-seropositive. The sample consisted of PBMCs. The DNA sequence reads TGTGCCAGCAGCGTAGAACAGGACAGGCATGAAAAACTGTTTTTT. This sequence encodes CASSVEQDRHEKLFF. Reference TRBV9 and TRBJ1-4 genes cover what lies past the CDR3, so the full variable domain is DSGVTQTPKHLITATGQRVTLRCSPRSGDLSVYWYQQSLDQGLQFLIQYYNGEERAKGNILERFSAQQFPDLHSELNLSSLELGDSALYFCASSVEQDRHEKLFFGSGTQLSVL.